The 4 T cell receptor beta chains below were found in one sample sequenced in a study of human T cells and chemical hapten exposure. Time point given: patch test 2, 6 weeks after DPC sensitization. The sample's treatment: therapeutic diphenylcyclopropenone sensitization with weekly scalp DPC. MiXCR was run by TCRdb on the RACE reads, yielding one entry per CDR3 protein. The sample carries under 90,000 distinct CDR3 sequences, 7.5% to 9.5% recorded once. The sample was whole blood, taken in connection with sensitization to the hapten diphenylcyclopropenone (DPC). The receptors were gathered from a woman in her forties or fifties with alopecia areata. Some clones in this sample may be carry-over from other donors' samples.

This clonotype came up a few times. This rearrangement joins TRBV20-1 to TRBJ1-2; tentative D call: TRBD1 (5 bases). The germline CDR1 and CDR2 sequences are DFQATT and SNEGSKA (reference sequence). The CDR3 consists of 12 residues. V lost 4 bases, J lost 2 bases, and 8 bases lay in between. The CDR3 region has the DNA TGCAGTGCTACGGACACGAACTATGGCTACACCTTC. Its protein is CSATDTNYGYTF.

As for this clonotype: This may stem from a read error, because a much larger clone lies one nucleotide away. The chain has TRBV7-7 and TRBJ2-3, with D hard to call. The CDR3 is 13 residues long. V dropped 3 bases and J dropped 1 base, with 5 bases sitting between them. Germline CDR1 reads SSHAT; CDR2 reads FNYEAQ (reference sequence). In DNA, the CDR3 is TGTGCCAGCAGCTTCTGGGGCACAGATACGCAGTATTTT. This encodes CASSFWGTDTQYF.

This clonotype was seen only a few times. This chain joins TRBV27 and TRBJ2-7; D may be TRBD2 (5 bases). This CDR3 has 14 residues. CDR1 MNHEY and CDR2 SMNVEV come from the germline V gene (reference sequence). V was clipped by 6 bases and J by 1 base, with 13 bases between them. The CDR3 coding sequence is TGTGCCAGCAGGTGGACTGTAGGTTCCTACGAGCAGTACTTC. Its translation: CASRWTVGSYEQYF.

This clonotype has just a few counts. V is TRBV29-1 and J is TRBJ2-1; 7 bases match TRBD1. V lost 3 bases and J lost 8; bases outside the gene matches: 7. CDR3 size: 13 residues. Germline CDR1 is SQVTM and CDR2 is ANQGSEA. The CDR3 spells CSVDYRQGDEQFF. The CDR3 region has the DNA TGCAGCGTTGATTATCGCCAGGGGGATGAGCAGTTCTTC.